The clone carrying this T cell receptor (beta chain) was seen a handful of times. Its matching antigen is unknown. Sequence at one end of the junction differs from germline and may be a read error. This specimen comes from a study of blood T cells in healthy people across ages. Caucasian individuals from Russia who were healthy and aged about 6 to 100 acted as donors. CDR3 length: 13 residues. CDR1 SGHRS and CDR2 YFSETQ come from the germline V gene. Study-wide findings and caveats: The study could not conclusively compare naive and antigen-experienced cells, given its unsorted PBMCs. Both naive CD4+ cell counts and diversity were greater in long-lived donors than in aged donors.

Primers used in a second PCR of about 6 to 11 cycles were a sample-barcoded 5' primer and a J-beta primer mix. TCRdb recomputed calls from the 5' RACE reads with MiXCR, one row per CDR3 protein. The table has about 680,000 distinct CDR3 sequences, roughly 49% seen once. The J gene is TRBJ2-6, the V gene TRBV5-1; no reliable D call. The TCR sequence derives from an older woman in good health. Sequenced sample: blood. The CDR3: CASSPAGANVLTF. In DNA form, the CDR3 reads TGTGCCAGCTCACCTGCCGGGGCCAACGTCCTGACTTTC. Supplemented by reference TRBV5-1 and TRBJ2-6, the full variable domain reads KAGVTQTPRYLIKTRGQQVTLSCSPISGHRSVSWYQQTPGQGLQFLFEYFSETQRNKGNFPGRFSGRQFSNSRSEMNVSTLELGDSALYLCASSPAGANVLTFGAGSRLTVL.